This T cell receptor (beta chain) was sequenced in a study of early T cells in non-severe SARS-CoV-2 infection. On this clonotype itself: Its antigen is still unknown.

From the 5' RACE reads, TCRdb called clonotypes with MiXCR, one entry per CDR3 protein. The repertoire has some 38,000 distinct CDR3 sequences, about 5% of them found once; the top ten carry about 27%. Study results and caveats: VDJdb-based matching was biased toward anti-spike CD8 responses and missed private and CD4 specificities.

Losses at the gene ends were 5 bases for V and 5 bases for J; bases not matched to a gene: 7. The CDR3 is 15 residues long. This chain links TRBV12-3 or TRBV12-4 with TRBJ2-5, with TRBD1 matching 11 bases. The TCR sequence derives from an adult who was a healthcare worker with PCR-confirmed SARS-CoV-2 infection or an uninfected control (not recorded which). The specimen was whole blood. The CDR3, as DNA: TGTGCCAGCAGTCCAGGGACAGGGGGGCCGGAGACCCAGTACTTC. Its protein product is CASSPGTGGPETQYF.